One and the same sample provided the 32 T cell receptor beta chains below, sequenced in a study of T cells after yellow fever vaccination. TCRdb re-analysed the 5' RACE reads in MiXCR, keeping a single row per CDR3 protein. The sample lists about 550,000 distinct CDR3 sequences; less than 20% were seen once. Sequenced here: PBMCs, sampled 15 days after the yellow fever booster vaccination. The receptors shown here come from a man aged 25-45 years who received the YFV17D yellow fever vaccine.

This clonotype has more than one count but fewer than ten. This chain links TRBV6-5 with TRBJ1-6, with D possibly TRBD1 on 6 matching bases. The CDR3 runs to 15 residues. V shed 0 bases and J shed 8 bases, with 11 bases lying between them. Germline CDR1 is MNHEY and CDR2 is SVGAGI. The CDR3 here is CASSYSGGLDSPLHF. CDR3 bases: TGTGCCAGCAGTTACTCCGGGGGGCTGGATTCACCCCTCCACTTT.

The V gene is TRBV7-2, the J gene TRBJ2-6, with a weak D call TRBD1 (6 bases). The V end lost 6 bases, the J end lost 2 bases, and 11 bases lay between the germline ends. This CDR3 has 15 amino acids. Germline V gene data show CDR1 as SGHTA and CDR2 as FQGNSA. The CDR3 bases are TGTGCCAGCAGTCCAGGGGTGGCTGGGGCCAACGTCCTGACTTTC. Its protein is CASSPGVAGANVLTF.

This clonotype was picked up a small number of times. The chain uses TRBV18 and TRBJ2-7; D remains ambiguous. The length of the CDR3 is 13 residues. Per germline, CDR1 KGHSH and CDR2 LQKENI. Between the trimmed V and J ends, which lost 0 bases and 5 bases, there was a span of 8 bases. The CDR3: CASSPPYSNEQYF. CDR3 coding DNA: TGTGCCAGCTCACCACCGTACAGTAACGAGCAGTACTTC.

This chain uses TRBV6-2 or TRBV6-3 with TRBJ2-3, with D uncertain. The germline gives CDR1 MNHEY, CDR2 SVGEGT. With 11 bases removed from V and 4 bases from J, the gap between germline ends came to 13 bases. The CDR3 sequence is 12 residues long. CDR3 bases: TGTGCCTCAGATGGAACCGCAGATACGCAGTATTTT. Residues: CASDGTADTQYF.

The chain couples TRBV12-5 to TRBJ2-3; D might be TRBD1 (5 bases). Trimming cost V 6 bases and J 13 bases, with 23 bases left between them. The CDR3 has 14 residues. Per the germline V gene, CDR1 is LGHNT and CDR2 is FRNRAP. The CDR3 DNA sequence: TGTGCTAGTGGCCACGGGCAGGGCAGCTTTAAAGAGTATTTT. Its protein product is CASGHGQGSFKEYF.

This clonotype was found a few times. The rearrangement joins TRBV10-2 to TRBJ2-6; 10 positions agree with TRBD1. The trim removed 7 bases at V and 1 base at J, leaving 7 bases unmatched. The CDR3 loop spans 17 amino acids. Germline values: CDR1 WSHSY, CDR2 SAAADI. The CDR3 nucleotides are TGCGCCAGCATGACGGGACAGGGGATATCTGGGGCCAACGTCCTGACTTTC. Translating it yields CASMTGQGISGANVLTF.

The chain employs TRBV3-1 and TRBJ2-7; 8 positions match TRBD2. Germline CDR1 LGHDT, CDR2 YNNKEL (reference sequence). This CDR3 is 16 amino acids long. Trimming took 4 bases from V and 2 from J; bases not matched to a gene: 10. CDR3 nucleotide sequence: TGTGCCAGCAGCCCCGATAACGGGAGGGACCCCTACGAGCAGTACTTC. The encoded protein is CASSPDNGRDPYEQYF.

The chain combines TRBV7-6 with TRBJ2-3; 10 nucleotides match TRBD1. The germline V gene has CDR1 SGHVS and CDR2 FNYEAQ. V gave up 6 bases and J gave up 2 bases; unmatched junction bases: 8. The CDR3 is 16 residues long. The CDR3 bases are TGTGCCAGCAGGCTCCGGGGACAGGGGCTCACAGATACGCAGTATTTT. It translates to CASRLRGQGLTDTQYF.

The chain employs TRBV7-3 and TRBJ2-1; D might be TRBD2 (5 bases). The CDR3 covers 14 residues. V lost 2 bases and J 3 bases, leaving 8 bases between the germline ends. Germline V gives CDR1 SGHTA, CDR2 FQGTGA. The CDR3 loop reads CASSLVAHYNEQFF. The CDR3 DNA sequence: TGTGCCAGCAGCTTAGTAGCGCACTACAATGAGCAGTTCTTC.

The rearrangement uses TRBV11-1 and TRBJ2-7; 15 bases agree with TRBD2. The germline gives CDR1 SGHAT, CDR2 FQDESV (reference sequence). The CDR3 contains 16 residues. V lost 3 bases, J lost 6 bases, and 6 bases stayed unmatched. CDR3 bases: TGTGCCAGCAGCTTGGAGGGACTAGCGGGAGGAAGCGAGCAGTACTTC. This sequence encodes CASSLEGLAGGSEQYF.

V is TRBV9 and J is TRBJ2-3; 9 positions agree with TRBD2. The V gene's germline CDR1 is SGDLS and CDR2 YYNGEE. This CDR3 is built from 15 residues. Trimming took 0 bases from V and 6 from J; bases not matched to a gene: 5. The CDR3 region has the DNA TGTGCCAGCAGCGTAGGCGGGAGGGCCGTGGATACGCAGTATTTT. Translating it yields CASSVGGRAVDTQYF.

This clonotype was seen many times. The J gene is TRBJ1-1, the V gene TRBV18; no firm D call. Germline loops: CDR1 KGHSH, CDR2 LQKENI. The CDR3 consists of 13 residues. Trimming removed 8 bases at V and 0 bases at J, with 10 bases between. CDR3 loop: CASREGMNTEAFF. The CDR3 DNA sequence: TGTGCCAGCCGGGAGGGAATGAACACTGAAGCTTTCTTT.

The rearrangement links TRBV5-6 to TRBJ2-7, with TRBD1 identical over 10 bases. V lost 4 bases and J lost 2; bases outside the gene matches: 6. CDR1 is SGHDT, CDR2 YYEEEE, per germline. This CDR3 spans 15 amino acids. The CDR3 here is CASSRPGTGAYEQYF. As DNA, the CDR3 is TGTGCCAGCAGCCGACCTGGGACAGGGGCCTACGAGCAGTACTTC.

The V call is TRBV11-2, the J call TRBJ2-1; 14 bases agree with TRBD2. Germline CDR1 and CDR2: SGHAT and FQNNGV. V lost 5 bases to trimming and J lost 1 base; unmatched junction nucleotides: 10. This CDR3 is 19 amino acids long. CDR3: CASSKPGLAGVASYNEQFF. CDR3 in DNA: TGTGCCAGCAGCAAACCGGGACTAGCGGGGGTAGCATCCTACAATGAGCAGTTCTTC. Using reference TRBV11-2 and TRBJ2-1 for the parts outside the CDR3, the full variable domain is EAGVAQSPRYKIIEKRQSVAFWCNPISGHATLYWYQQILGQGPKLLIQFQNNGVVDDSQLPKDRFSAERLKGVDSTLKIQPAKLEDSAVYLCASSKPGLAGVASYNEQFFGPGTRLTVL.

This clonotype occurred many times. The chain recombines TRBV3-1 with TRBJ2-7; 8 bases match TRBD2. Per the germline V gene, CDR1 is LGHDT and CDR2 is YNNKEL (reference sequence). CDR3 length: 18 amino acids. J was trimmed by 6 bases and V by 3 bases; bases with no gene match: 19. The DNA of the CDR3 is TGTGCCAGCAGCCAGGAGTCCGTCCTAGCGGGTGTCTGGAGCGAGCAGTACTTC. Protein product: CASSQESVLAGVWSEQYF.

This clonotype was picked up many times. The gene calls are TRBV7-9 and TRBJ2-3, with a weak D call TRBD1 (6 bases). Trimming took off 2 bases at V and 2 bases at J, with 11 bases between the two ends. Germline V gives CDR1 SEHNR, CDR2 FQNEAQ (reference sequence). The CDR3 sequence is 15 residues long. CDR3 nucleotide sequence: TGTGCCAGCAGCTTACTCGGACAGCACACAGATACGCAGTATTTT. Translating it yields CASSLLGQHTDTQYF.

The chain couples TRBV10-1 to TRBJ2-7; possibly TRBD1 for D (5 bases). The CDR3 totals 14 residues. Trimming stripped 0 bases from V and 2 bases from J, with 8 bases between. Germline-derived CDR1 and CDR2 are WNHNN and SYGVQD (reference sequence). DNA for the CDR3: TGCGCCAGCAGTGAGTCTAGGACAACCTACGAGCAGTACTTC. This translates into CASSESRTTYEQYF.

The chain uses TRBV29-1 and TRBJ2-3; D unclear. CDR1 and CDR2 from the germline V gene are SQVTM and ANQGSEA. This CDR3 spans 16 amino acids. V lost 0 bases and J 2 bases, leaving 15 bases between the germline ends. DNA of the CDR3: TGCAGCGTTGAAGATCTAAGGGCCCGTTTCACAGATACGCAGTATTTT. It is translated as CSVEDLRARFTDTQYF.

This clonotype has a handful of counts. The gene calls are TRBV6-1 and TRBJ2-7; 10 bases align to TRBD1. This CDR3 is built from 16 residues. The V gene end was trimmed by 5 bases and the J gene end by 2 bases; junction bases not matched to a gene: 9. The germline gives CDR1 MNHNS, CDR2 SASEGT. In nucleotides, the CDR3 is TGTGCCAGCAGTCCGCGACCGGGACAGGGGCCCTACGAGCAGTACTTC. The encoded protein is CASSPRPGQGPYEQYF.

The chain has TRBV5-5 and TRBJ2-1, with unresolved D. The V and J ends lost 2 bases and 0 bases respectively, with 12 bases between them. Germline V gives CDR1 SGHKS, CDR2 YYEKEE (reference sequence). The CDR3 extends over 16 amino acids. The chain's CDR3 is CASSFSAPSSYNEQFF. The CDR3 nucleotides read TGTGCCAGCAGCTTCTCAGCACCAAGCTCCTACAATGAGCAGTTCTTC.

There are a few counts of this clonotype. The chain recombines TRBV14 with TRBJ2-5, with 9 bases matching TRBD2. The CDR3 sequence is 16 residues long. Per the germline V gene, CDR1 is SGHDN and CDR2 is FVKESK. V was clipped by 1 base and J by 0 bases; unmatched bases: 3. The CDR3 spells CASSQALAGYQETQYF. The CDR3 DNA follows: TGTGCCAGCAGCCAAGCCCTAGCGGGATACCAAGAGACCCAGTACTTC.

Only a few counts were recorded for this clonotype. The gene calls are TRBV27 and TRBJ1-5; tentative D call: TRBD1 (6 bases). Trimming cost V 5 bases and J 6 bases, with 17 bases left between them. Germline CDR1 is MNHEY and CDR2 is SMNVEV (reference sequence). The CDR3 consists of 15 residues. The CDR3 nucleotides are TGTGCCAGCAGTCTGCGGGGGGCTCTAGGTCAGCCCCAGCATTTT. It yields the protein CASSLRGALGQPQHF.

This clonotype is a singleton in its sample. The chain employs TRBV18 and TRBJ2-1; 8 bases map to TRBD2. CDR3 size: 16 residues. Germline CDR1 reads KGHSH; CDR2 reads LQKENI. V lost 0 bases, J lost 3 bases, and 4 bases stayed unmatched. This CDR3 reads CASSPPTRGDYNEQFF. The DNA for the CDR3 is TGTGCCAGCTCACCACCGACGCGGGGGGACTACAATGAGCAGTTCTTC.

This clonotype turned up a few times. The chain carries TRBV20-1 and TRBJ2-1; no definite D call. Germline CDR1 and CDR2: DFQATT and SNEGSKA (reference sequence). The V end was cut by 0 bases, the J end by 3 bases, with 12 bases between. This CDR3 has 15 residues. The DNA of the CDR3 is TGCAGTGCTAGAGATTCAGCGCGGTTCTACAATGAGCAGTTCTTC. Protein sequence: CSARDSARFYNEQFF.

The J gene is TRBJ2-7, the V gene TRBV20-1; 10 nucleotides match TRBD2. The length of the CDR3 is 14 residues. The germline gives CDR1 DFQATT, CDR2 SNEGSKA (reference sequence). With V trimmed by 5 bases and J by 5 bases, 9 bases remained unmatched. This CDR3 is CSAPQAGGPNEQYF. CDR3 DNA: TGCAGTGCTCCCCAAGCGGGAGGGCCGAACGAGCAGTACTTC.

V and J are TRBV11-2 and TRBJ2-7; 8 nucleotides match TRBD2. Germline CDR1 SGHAT, CDR2 FQNNGV. The V gene end was trimmed by 3 bases and the J gene end by 6 bases; junction bases not matched to a gene: 19. The CDR3 extends over 18 amino acids. The CDR3 DNA follows: TGTGCCAGCAGCTTCCCATCCCCTCTAGCGGGTCTACCCTCCGAGCAGTACTTC. Protein product: CASSFPSPLAGLPSEQYF.

This clonotype was observed once. J is TRBJ2-3 and V is TRBV29-1; the match to TRBD2 covers 10 bases. The germline CDR1 and CDR2 sequences are SQVTM and ANQGSEA. The CDR3 has 13 residues. The V and J ends lost 7 bases and 5 bases, in that order; junction bases with no gene match: 6. The CDR3 bases are TGCAGCGCAGGGACTAGCGTAAAAGATACGCAGTATTTT. Translating it yields CSAGTSVKDTQYF.

This clonotype was seen more than once but under ten times. V is TRBV29-1 and J is TRBJ2-1; D is undetermined. Per germline, CDR1 SQVTM and CDR2 ANQGSEA. There are 15 residues in the CDR3. V lost 7 bases to trimming and J lost 0 bases, with 16 bases between them. CDR3 loop: CSALPHASSYNEQFF. CDR3 nucleotides: TGCAGCGCCCTCCCTCATGCCAGCTCCTACAATGAGCAGTTCTTC.

V usage is TRBV6-5 and J usage is TRBJ1-1; tentative D call: TRBD1 (5 bases). The CDR3 is made up of 12 amino acids. V was cut by 2 bases and J by 6 bases, with 7 bases left in between. Germline values: CDR1 MNHEY, CDR2 SVGAGI. The CDR3: CASSYGGSEAFF. CDR3 nucleotides: TGTGCCAGCAGTTACGGGGGTTCTGAAGCTTTCTTT.

This clonotype showed up just a few times. CDR3 DNA: TGTGCCATCAGTGAGCTGGAGGGGACCTACGAGCAGTACTTC. Amino acid sequence: CAISELEGTYEQYF. The chain joins TRBV10-3 to TRBJ2-7; TRBD2 is a possible D gene (6 bases). Per the germline V gene, CDR1 is ENHRY and CDR2 is SYGVKD. V was shortened by 2 bases and J by 2 bases, with 10 bases between the two germline ends. The CDR3 is 14 residues long.

This clonotype has more than one count but fewer than ten. One junction end does not reproduce the germline sequence, and a read error may be involved. The chain joins TRBV6-4 to TRBJ2-1; 7 nucleotides line up with TRBD2. The germline gives CDR1 MRHNA, CDR2 SNTAGT. The CDR3 has 13 amino acids. The DNA for the CDR3 is TGTGCCAGCAGTGAAGGTACCACTAGCGATGCCACCTTC. Its translation: CASSEGTTSDATF.

The V call is TRBV20-1, the J call TRBJ2-7; D is unclear. CDR1 and CDR2 (germline): DFQATT, SNEGSKA (reference sequence). This CDR3 is 13 amino acids long. The V end was cut by 5 bases, the J end by 2 bases, with 13 bases between. The CDR3 coding sequence is TGCAGTGCTGGCTGGGGTGACACCTACGAGCAGTACTTC. This sequence encodes CSAGWGDTYEQYF.